Shown below are 18 T cell receptor beta chains from a single sample sequenced in a study of CD8 T cells in ankylosing spondylitis (dated by TCRdb to about 2017). The library was produced with 5' RACE. The run used an Illumina HiSeq 2500. TCRdb reworked the public reads: Q25 trimming with fastp, MiXCR clone assembly, productive beta chains retained. One record per CDR3 amino acid sequence lists the most common genes and DNA. Within this sample are 300,000 to 350,000 distinct CDR3 sequences, with around 10% of them counted one time only. About a tenth of the sample comes from the top ten. The sample taken for sequencing was blood, either unsorted or a sorted T cell fraction (not recorded which). The receptors were gathered from a female donor with ankylosing spondylitis or in good health (not recorded which).

Details on this clonotype: The junction shows a germline mismatch at one end, possibly a read error. The rearrangement joins TRBV2 to TRBJ2-7, with D uncertain. The V gene's germline CDR1 is SNHLY and CDR2 FYNNEI. The CDR3 runs to 8 residues. The CDR3 loop is CAGRGSSF. CDR3 nucleotide sequence: TGTGCCGGGCGTGGGTCCTCCTTC.

This clonotype showed up many times. The chain employs TRBV5-1 and TRBJ2-1; D call uncertain. The CDR3 loop spans 11 amino acids. V was shortened by 4 bases and J by 16 bases, with 15 bases between the two germline ends. Germline V gene lookup returns CDR1 SGHRS and CDR2 YFSETQ. DNA of the CDR3: TGCGCCAGCAGCCCTGGGTCGAAGAGATTCTTC. As protein: CASSPGSKRFF.

Only a few counts were recorded for this clonotype. The chain joins TRBV12-3 or TRBV12-4 to TRBJ2-7; D might be TRBD2 (5 bases). The CDR3 runs to 14 residues. Trimming stripped 2 bases from V and 5 bases from J, with 13 bases between. CDR3 DNA sequence: TGTGCCAGCAGTTTATCCAGCGGTTACGACGAGCAGTACTTC. The encoded protein is CASSLSSGYDEQYF.

The sample holds a few counts of this clonotype. The chain carries TRBV9 and TRBJ2-1, with TRBD1 identical over 9 bases. CDR3 length equals 15 residues. J lost 6 bases, V lost 1 base, and 5 bases had no gene match. Germline V CDR1 and CDR2: SGDLS, YYNGEE. The CDR3 is CASSVQGQGLNEQFF. CDR3 DNA: TGTGCCAGCAGCGTACAAGGACAGGGGCTCAATGAGCAGTTCTTC. Using reference TRBV9 and TRBJ2-1 for the parts outside the CDR3, the full variable domain is DSGVTQTPKHLITATGQRVTLRCSPRSGDLSVYWYQQSLDQGLQFLIQYYNGEERAKGNILERFSAQQFPDLHSELNLSSLELGDSALYFCASSVQGQGLNEQFFGPGTRLTVL.

This clonotype was recorded many times. This chain joins TRBV20-1 and TRBJ1-6; 11 nucleotides agree with TRBD1. CDR1 is DFQATT, CDR2 SNEGSKA, per germline (reference sequence). The V segment lost 5 bases and the J segment 7 bases; nucleotides outside the gene matches: 10. The CDR3 is made up of 16 amino acids. The CDR3 DNA reads as TGCAGTGCTTCTCCCGGACAGGGGGCATGGAATTCACCCCTCCACTTT. Translating gives CSASPGQGAWNSPLHF.

A few counts support this clonotype. This chain links TRBV7-9 with TRBJ2-4; D remains unclear. There are 12 residues in the CDR3. CDR1 is SEHNR, CDR2 FQNEAQ, per germline (reference sequence). Trimming removed 5 bases from V and 3 bases from J, with 5 bases in between. Here the CDR3 reads CASSRNKNIQYF. Here the CDR3 DNA reads TGTGCCAGCAGCCGGAACAAAAACATTCAGTACTTC.

This clonotype occurred many times. The chain links TRBV6-5 to TRBJ1-3; no clear D gene. The CDR3 consists of 17 residues. Trimming removed 0 bases at V and 0 bases at J, with 12 bases between. CDR1 MNHEY and CDR2 SVGAGI come from the germline V gene. The CDR3: CASSYSIPAYSGNTIYF. The CDR3 bases are TGTGCCAGCAGTTACTCGATCCCAGCATACTCTGGAAACACCATATATTTT.

This clonotype was found a few times. The CDR3 here is CASSLGYVYGYTF. CDR3 sequence (DNA): TGTGCCAGCAGTTTAGGTTATGTCTATGGCTACACCTTC. V usage is TRBV28 and J usage is TRBJ1-2; D ambiguous. CDR1 and CDR2 from the germline V gene are MDHEN and SYDVKM. This CDR3 contains 13 residues. The V end was cut by 2 bases, the J end by 4 bases, with 8 bases between.

The sample holds many counts of this clonotype. This chain connects TRBV3-1 to TRBJ1-5; D remains ambiguous. The CDR3 covers 15 residues. V lost 1 base to trimming and J lost 5 bases, with 12 bases between them. Germline CDR1 and CDR2: LGHDT and YNNKEL (reference sequence). CDR3 in amino acids: CASSQGKLAHQPQHF. The CDR3 bases are TGTGCCAGCAGCCAAGGGAAGTTAGCTCATCAGCCCCAGCATTTT.

There are many counts of this clonotype. V gene TRBV20-1 combines with J gene TRBJ1-1; 8 bases are a match to TRBD1. The germline gives CDR1 DFQATT, CDR2 SNEGSKA (reference sequence). CDR3 length: 12 residues. The V gene end was trimmed by 8 bases and the J gene end by 4 bases; junction bases not matched to a gene: 6. The chain's CDR3 is CSPRTGSTEAFF. The DNA for the CDR3 is TGCAGTCCTCGGACAGGGAGCACTGAAGCTTTCTTT.

This clonotype was detected many times. This chain uses TRBV20-1 with TRBJ2-1; D unclear. The CDR3 runs 16 residues. Trimming stripped 0 bases from V and 1 base from J, with 13 bases between. Germline V lookup: CDR1 DFQATT, CDR2 SNEGSKA (reference sequence). In DNA form, the CDR3 reads TGCAGTGCTAGAGACCCCCTGGCGTATTCCTACAATGAGCAGTTCTTC. Translation gives CSARDPLAYSYNEQFF.

The gene calls are TRBV18 and TRBJ2-7; possible D gene TRBD2, 5 bases. This CDR3 contains 17 residues. The germline CDR1 and CDR2 sequences are KGHSH and LQKENI. The germline V and J ends were trimmed by 1 base and 0 bases, with 16 bases remaining between them. The CDR3 coding sequence is TGTGCCAGCTCACCACGGTTAGGACTGGGGAGCTCCTACGAGCAGTACTTC. Translated, it gives CASSPRLGLGSSYEQYF.

This clonotype was seen more than once but under ten times. The chain carries TRBV19 and TRBJ1-1, with D perhaps TRBD1 (6 bases). The CDR3 is made up of 16 amino acids. CDR1 and CDR2 (germline): LNHDA, SQIVND (reference sequence). Between the trimmed V and J ends, which lost 5 bases and 5 bases, there was a span of 21 bases. The CDR3 DNA reads as TGTGCCAGTAGTCTACACAGCTCAGGGGCAAGAACTGAAGCTTTCTTT. It codes for CASSLHSSGARTEAFF.

This chain joins TRBV20-1 and TRBJ2-3; a possible D gene is TRBD2 (5 bases). CDR1 DFQATT and CDR2 SNEGSKA come from the germline V gene (reference sequence). The CDR3 has 14 residues. The V and J ends lost 7 bases and 2 bases respectively, with 16 bases between them. CDR3 in amino acids: CSGENKGYTDTQYF. CDR3 sequence (DNA): TGCAGTGGGGAGAATAAGGGTTACACAGATACGCAGTATTTT.

This clonotype showed up many times. The chain combines TRBV7-2 with TRBJ2-1; no clear D gene. Trimming left V 8 bases short and J 4 bases short, with 9 bases between. The germline CDR1 and CDR2 sequences are SGHTA and FQGNSA. CDR3 length: 12 amino acids. The CDR3 loop reads CASVPLYNEQFF. For the CDR3, the DNA is TGTGCCAGCGTTCCCCTATACAATGAGCAGTTCTTC.

The chain recombines TRBV7-2 with TRBJ2-2; the D is unclear. This CDR3 has 15 amino acids. V shed 5 bases and J shed 0 bases, with 10 bases lying between them. CDR1 and CDR2 (germline): SGHTA, FQGNSA. As DNA, the CDR3 is TGTGCCAGCAGCCCCCCTCGCGCGAACACCGGGGAGCTGTTTTTT. Its protein is CASSPPRANTGELFF.

This clonotype was seen a few times. The genes are TRBV7-8 and TRBJ1-5, with D possibly TRBD1 on 5 matching bases. This CDR3 contains 15 residues. Trimming took off 0 bases at V and 1 base at J, with 7 bases between the two ends. CDR1 is SGHVS, CDR2 FQNEAQ, per germline. CDR3 protein: CASSLAAGSNQPQHF. The DNA for the CDR3 is TGTGCCAGCAGCTTAGCGGCAGGGAGCAATCAGCCCCAGCATTTT. Full variable domain (remainder filled in from reference TRBV7-8 and TRBJ1-5): GAGVSQSPRYKVAKRGQDVALRCDPISGHVSLFWYQQALGQGPEFLTYFQNEAQLDKSGLPSDRFFAERPEGSVSTLKIQRTQQEDSAVYLCASSLAAGSNQPQHFGDGTRLSIL.

The chain employs TRBV6-1 and TRBJ2-1; perhaps TRBD2 as D (6 bases). CDR3 length: 13 residues. Germline V gene data show CDR1 as MNHNS and CDR2 as SASEGT. V shed 8 bases and J shed 8 bases, with 16 bases lying between them. The CDR3 protein is CASERAGGYEQFF. The CDR3 DNA sequence: TGTGCCAGCGAAAGAGCGGGCGGGTATGAGCAGTTCTTC.